This TCR beta chain appears in the sequencing data of a study of blood T cell repertoires in COVID-19 (dated by TCRdb to 2018 to 2021). Regarding the research as a whole: Collaborator samples came from the United States, Italy and Spain and covered acute and convalescent phases of COVID-19. The material from the prospective study consisted of cDNA or gDNA derived from T cells, B-cell-depleted T cells, or PBMCs. Subjects who had been exposed to COVID-19, were actively infected with it, or had recovered from it provided the deeply sampled blood TCRbeta repertoires that made up the dataset. The repertoires were released in a freely available public database meant as a resource for research on the immune response to SARS-CoV-2. The samples were drawn from two sources: the first 160 participants of the ongoing ImmuneRACE study, and over 1,000 subjects contributed by 6 global collaborators. A de-identified subject ID, COVID-19 status, age in years and sex were almost always included in the sample metadata. HLA class I and class II types, where available, came from metadata supplied by the sample provider rather than from assay-based typing. General study outcomes and caveats: The amount of clinical and demographic metadata varied by source and participant and was provided uncurated.

CDR3 length: 15 amino acids, cysteine to phenylalanine. Just the 45-base CDR3 DNA is kept, in frame starting at base 1. Trimming accounts for 6 bases at V and 2 bases at J, while the number of junction bases matched to no gene is 10. Based on the germline V gene, the CDR1 and CDR2 sequences are SQVTM and ANQGSEA. The immunoSEQ Assay, a bias-controlled multiplex PCR, was used to amplify TCRbeta CDR3 regions from genomic DNA. Under the source paper's analysis protocol: Nucleated cell counts per sample were estimated from amplification of reference gene primers within the assay. To quantify the absolute abundance of each unique TCRbeta CDR3 rearrangement, sequence reads were collapsed and filtered. For each sample, productive Simpson clonality was calculated as the square root of Simpson's diversity index across productive rearrangements. TCRdb holds this immuneACCESS table with in-frame rearrangements only. Some clones are missing; in checked studies, unresolved V genes explain under half, and the rest has no known cause. D and trimming come from the DNA, and the V and J calls and clone size come from that table. The sample table contains 150,000 or so clones; only one count was recorded for around 85% of them. The ten largest clones capture 25% to 30% of the sample.

Collaborating institutions collected whole blood in K2EDTA tubes following their own protocols. For TCRbeta analysis, collaborators shipped samples as frozen whole blood, isolated PBMCs, or DNA extracted from either of those sample types. About this clone: Its antigen is currently not known. The sample holds no much larger clone one base away, and base qualities are not on file.

Recombination connected TRBV29-1 to TRBJ2-3, with 8 bases matching TRBD2. This TCR came from a woman aged 55-69 years with acute or convalescent COVID-19. Sequencing used peripheral blood. This receptor carries the CDR3 CSVGYLAGNTDTQYF. The DNA sequence follows: TGCAGCGTCGGGTACTTAGCGGGGAACACAGATACGCAGTATTTT.